A single sample gave rise to the 26 T cell receptor beta chains below, sequenced in a study of a mutant IDH1 vaccine in newly diagnosed glioma. Documented time point: week 35, safety follow-up. The investigators gave 300 ug of mutant IDH1 20-mer peptide in each vaccine dose, together with topical imiquimod. These receptors have no identified antigens. Generated by immunoSEQ multiplex PCR, the TCRdb table keeps only in-frame clones and is missing some. In the table there are around 45,000 clones, more than 75% of which are singletons. Material: PBMCs, obtained from a glioma patient whose treatment included an IDH1 peptide vaccine. The receptor source for this set is a woman between 40 and 55 years old with glioma.

This clone was seen a handful of times. The chain recombines TRBV9 with TRBJ1-5, with D unclear. CDR1 SGDLS and CDR2 YYNGEE come from the germline V gene. Trimming shortened V by 5 bases and J by 0 bases, and 12 bases separated the two germline ends. CDR3 size: 15 residues. As DNA, the CDR3 is TGTGCCAGCAGTGGAGATCCTTATAGCAATCAGCCCCAGCATTTT. This gives the protein CASSGDPYSNQPQHF.

The chain carries TRBV5-4 and TRBJ2-1, with D perhaps matching TRBD1 (6 bases). Trimming stripped 4 bases from V and 10 bases from J, with 18 bases between. The CDR3 has 14 residues. The germline CDR1 and CDR2 sequences are SGHNT and YYREEE (reference sequence). The CDR3 sequence is CASSPVVSRGEQFF. The CDR3 DNA reads TGTGCCAGCAGCCCGGTGGTCTCCAGGGGCGAGCAGTTCTTC.

This chain uses TRBV4-1 with TRBJ2-2, with 10 bases fitting TRBD2. After removal of 3 bases from V and 2 bases from J, the junction contained 6 bases not matched to a gene. This CDR3 contains 17 residues. CDR1 and CDR2 from the germline V gene are MGHRA and YSYEKL. The DNA for the CDR3 is TGCGCCAGCAGCCATCCAGCGGGGGGGCGAAACACCGGGGAGCTGTTTTTT. Its protein is CASSHPAGGRNTGELFF.

This clone was detected only once. The V and J genes are TRBV2 and TRBJ1-5; D unresolved. Trimming took off 4 bases at V and 1 base at J, with 11 bases between the two ends. Germline lookup yields CDR1 SNHLY and CDR2 FYNNEI. CDR3 length: 15 residues. The CDR3 sequence is CASSADVGSNQPQHF. CDR3 nucleotide sequence: TGTGCCAGCAGTGCGGACGTCGGCAGCAATCAGCCCCAGCATTTT.

The rearrangement uses TRBV30 and TRBJ1-1; no clear D gene. V lost 0 bases to trimming and J lost 9 bases, with 11 bases between them. This CDR3 spans 12 amino acids. Per the germline V gene, CDR1 is GTSNPN and CDR2 is SVGIG (reference sequence). The CDR3 is CAWSVVRPQAFF. The CDR3, as DNA: TGTGCCTGGAGTGTAGTCAGACCCCAAGCTTTCTTT.

The chain uses TRBV7-2 and TRBJ2-7; perhaps TRBD2 as D (6 bases). The CDR3 sequence is 17 residues long. V gave up 2 bases and J gave up 3 bases, with 20 bases separating them. Germline CDR1 is SGHTA and CDR2 is FQGNSA. The CDR3 is CASSLYMLRGSFYEQYF. DNA of the CDR3: TGTGCCAGCAGCTTATATATGTTACGGGGGTCGTTCTACGAGCAGTACTTC.

The chain recombines TRBV7-2 with TRBJ1-6, with D unclear. The germline V and J ends were trimmed by 5 bases and 1 base, with 15 bases remaining between them. The germline V gene encodes CDR1 SGHTA and CDR2 FQGNSA. The CDR3 consists of 17 residues. CDR3 region: CASSLRSVESYNSPLHF. CDR3 in DNA: TGTGCCAGCAGCCTCCGGTCAGTAGAATCCTATAATTCACCCCTCCACTTT.

The chain carries TRBV19 and TRBJ2-7; 9 positions agree with TRBD1. The CDR3 is 14 residues long. CDR1 is LNHDA and CDR2 is SQIVND in the germline V gene (reference sequence). V was pared by 11 bases and J by 6 bases, with 14 bases of the junction left unmatched. The CDR3: CASKRDREVREQYF. The CDR3, as DNA: TGTGCCTCAAAAAGGGACAGGGAGGTTCGCGAGCAGTACTTC.

This clone was recorded once. J is TRBJ1-3 and V is TRBV7-9; a possible D gene is TRBD1 (6 bases). Germline CDR1 reads SEHNR; CDR2 reads FQNEAQ (reference sequence). The length of the CDR3 is 13 residues. V shed 1 base and J shed 8 bases, with 9 bases lying between them. The CDR3 DNA sequence: TGTGCCAGCAGCTTAGGGACAGATCACACCATATATTTT. It translates to CASSLGTDHTIYF.

The rearrangement links TRBV4-3 to TRBJ1-2, with D maybe TRBD1 (6 bases). The CDR3 has 17 residues. V was pared by 0 bases and J by 1 base, with 15 bases between. CDR1 is LGHNA and CDR2 is YSLEER in the germline V gene. DNA of the CDR3: TGCGCCAGCAGCCAAGATACGAGGCAGGGGATTAACTATGGCTACACCTTC. Translating gives CASSQDTRQGINYGYTF.

J is TRBJ1-1 and V is TRBV27; the D is unclear. The CDR3 is 14 amino acids. Germline assignment: CDR1 MNHEY and CDR2 SMNVEV (reference sequence). Trimming removed 2 bases at V and 2 bases at J, with 9 bases between. In DNA, the CDR3 is TGTGCCAGCAGTTTACGAGTTGATAACACTGAAGCTTTCTTT. Translation: CASSLRVDNTEAFF.

V is TRBV27 and J is TRBJ2-1, with a weak D call TRBD2 (6 bases). Trimming cost V 7 bases and J 9 bases, with 22 bases left between them. Germline assignment: CDR1 MNHEY and CDR2 SMNVEV (reference sequence). The CDR3 covers 15 residues. The CDR3 DNA sequence: TGTGCCAGCAACTTACAGATCGGGGGTAGGAGTGAGCAGTTCTTC. This sequence encodes CASNLQIGGRSEQFF.

The chain has TRBV6-1 and TRBJ2-3; 9 nucleotides match TRBD1. The V gene end was trimmed by 10 bases and the J gene end by 0 bases; junction bases not matched to a gene: 5. Germline V lookup: CDR1 MNHNS, CDR2 SASEGT. This CDR3 comprises 14 residues. The CDR3 coding sequence is TGTGCCACCGCGGACAGGGGAAGCACAGATACGCAGTATTTT. Amino acid sequence: CATADRGSTDTQYF.

The CDR3 region is CSVLSTDRDRVGDEQYF. In DNA, the CDR3 is TGCAGCGTTCTATCAACCGACCGAGACAGGGTAGGCGACGAGCAGTACTTC. The chain uses TRBV29-1 and TRBJ2-7, with 7 nucleotides matching TRBD1. V lost 5 bases to trimming and J lost 5 bases; unmatched junction nucleotides: 21. This CDR3 is built from 17 residues. Per the germline V gene, CDR1 is SQVTM and CDR2 is ANQGSEA.

The chain has TRBV5-5 and TRBJ1-1; 7 bases map to TRBD1. This CDR3 comprises 13 residues. Germline V CDR1 and CDR2: SGHKS, YYEKEE (reference sequence). Trimming removed 4 bases from V and 8 bases from J; junction bases left unmatched: 8. This chain's CDR3 is CASSLGGGLEAFF. CDR3 DNA sequence: TGTGCCAGCAGCCTAGGGGGCGGATTAGAAGCTTTCTTT.

The chain is built from TRBV9 and TRBJ2-4; D not certain. Per the germline V gene, CDR1 is SGDLS and CDR2 is YYNGEE. The CDR3 has 14 amino acids. V lost 2 bases, J lost 0 bases, and 6 bases lay in between. The CDR3 spells CASSVNVAKNIQYF. DNA of the CDR3: TGTGCCAGCAGCGTTAACGTAGCCAAAAACATTCAGTACTTC.

This chain connects TRBV20-1 to TRBJ1-1; D gene uncertain. Germline V gives CDR1 DFQATT, CDR2 SNEGSKA (reference sequence). The ends were cut back, 6 bases at V and 1 base at J, with 6 bases in the middle. CDR3 length: 11 amino acids. The DNA for the CDR3 is TGCAGTGCCTCCCGGAACACTGAAGCTTTCTTT. It encodes CSASRNTEAFF.

V usage is TRBV6-6 and J usage is TRBJ2-7; 13 nucleotides align to TRBD2. The CDR3 loop spans 15 amino acids. CDR1 and CDR2 from the germline V gene are MNHNY and SVGAGI (reference sequence). V was clipped by 4 bases and J by 5 bases; unmatched bases: 5. Here the CDR3 DNA reads TGTGCCAGCAGTTCGACTAGCGGGAGGCCCCACGAGCAGTACTTC. Amino acids: CASSSTSGRPHEQYF.

This sequence joins TRBV7-9 and TRBJ2-2; D gene unclear. The CDR3 extends over 15 amino acids. Germline V gene data show CDR1 as SEHNR and CDR2 as FQNEAQ (reference sequence). V lost 2 bases, J lost 3 bases, and 10 bases lay in between. The CDR3 here is CASSLMVVDTGELFF. The DNA of the CDR3 is TGTGCCAGCAGCTTAATGGTTGTGGACACCGGGGAGCTGTTTTTT. The full variable domain, completed using reference TRBV7-9 and TRBJ2-2, is DTGVSQNPRHKITKRGQNVTFRCDPISEHNRLYWYRQTLGQGPEFLTYFQNEAQLEKSRLLSDRFSAERPKGSFSTLEIQRTEQGDSAMYLCASSLMVVDTGELFFGEGSRLTVL.

This clone is categorized as medium-sized. This chain connects TRBV5-4 to TRBJ2-1, with 7 nucleotides matching TRBD2. The V gene's germline CDR1 is SGHNT and CDR2 YYREEE (reference sequence). The V segment lost 4 bases and the J segment 5 bases; nucleotides outside the gene matches: 9. CDR3 size: 15 residues. DNA for the CDR3: TGTGCCAGCAGCGGGGGGAGGGATCGGAACAATGAGCAGTTCTTC. It encodes CASSGGRDRNNEQFF.

The V call is TRBV19, the J call TRBJ2-3; D ambiguous. Between the trimmed V and J ends, which lost 5 bases and 2 bases, there was a span of 17 bases. The CDR3 is 16 amino acids. Germline V gene lookup returns CDR1 LNHDA and CDR2 SQIVND (reference sequence). The chain's CDR3 is CASSSSLGRNTDTQYF. CDR3 sequence (DNA): TGTGCCAGTAGTTCCTCATTAGGGCGGAACACAGATACGCAGTATTTT.

The rearrangement joins TRBV4-1 to TRBJ2-7, with TRBD1 matching 9 bases. Germline assignment: CDR1 MGHRA and CDR2 YSYEKL. After removal of 6 bases from V and 7 bases from J, the junction contained 7 bases not matched to a gene. The CDR3 extends over 13 amino acids. For the CDR3, the DNA is TGCGCCAGCAGGGGGGGACAGGGTCGTGAGCAGTACTTC. It is translated as CASRGGQGREQYF.

The chain couples TRBV7-2 to TRBJ2-5; 7 nucleotides line up with TRBD1. The CDR3 is 15 residues long. Per germline, CDR1 SGHTA and CDR2 FQGNSA. With 4 bases clipped from V and 5 bases from J, the junction kept 10 bases outside the gene matches. The CDR3 sequence is CASSWDRGEWETQYF. As DNA, the CDR3 is TGTGCCAGCAGCTGGGACAGAGGGGAGTGGGAGACCCAGTACTTC.

The CDR3 is CAIRGGDGMNTEAFF. DNA of the CDR3: TGTGCCATAAGGGGAGGGGACGGGATGAACACTGAAGCTTTCTTT. V and J are TRBV6-1 and TRBJ1-1, with TRBD1 as a possible D gene (5 bases). Germline CDR1 reads MNHNS; CDR2 reads SASEGT. The CDR3 totals 15 residues. Deletions cut 10 bases from V and 0 bases from J, with 18 bases between.

Regarding this clone: Distinct nucleotide sequences in the sample also encode this CDR3. The J gene is TRBJ2-5, the V gene TRBV30, with 9 bases that match TRBD2. The junction had 5 bases not matched to a gene; V was cut back by 3 bases and J by 6 bases. The CDR3 length is 13 residues. Germline lookup yields CDR1 GTSNPN and CDR2 SVGIG (reference sequence). The CDR3 spells CAWSRGGAKTQYF. CDR3 sequence (DNA): TGTGCCTGGAGCCGCGGGGGGGCGAAGACCCAGTACTTC. The full variable domain, its missing parts supplied by reference TRBV30 and TRBJ2-5, is SQTIHQWPATLVQPVGSPLSLECTVEGTSNPNLYWYRQAAGRGLQLLFYSVGIGQISSEVPQNLSASRPQDRQFILSSKKLLLSDSGFYLCAWSRGGAKTQYFGPGTRLLVL.

The chain is built from TRBV30 and TRBJ1-3, with TRBD1 identical over 7 bases. Germline values: CDR1 GTSNPN, CDR2 SVGIG (reference sequence). This CDR3 is 14 amino acids long. The V and J ends lost 0 bases and 6 bases, in that order; junction bases with no gene match: 5. The CDR3: CAWSVMGQLNTIYF. In DNA, the CDR3 is TGTGCCTGGAGTGTAATGGGACAGTTAAACACCATATATTTT.